One TCR beta chain is described in this entry. Its antigen is unidentified. The record originates from a study of cytomegalovirus exposure and HLA in healthy donors. Study-level results: At a 0.05 false discovery rate, a later analysis found 16,951 TCR beta sequences to be associated with HLA alleles.

The PCR was carried out with 60 Vbeta primers and 13 Jbeta primers. This table comes from immunoSEQ multiplex PCR, and its TCRdb copy is limited to in-frame clones, with some not included. The sample carries 180,000 or so clones, around 88% recorded once. The CDR3 totals 14 residues. From germline, CDR1 is SGHTA and CDR2 FQGTGA. After removal of 5 bases from V and 6 bases from J, the junction contained 5 bases not matched to a gene. The chain joins TRBV7-3 to TRBJ2-3; TRBD2 matches at 10 bases. The sequence was collected from a woman aged 25-40 years in good health and CMV-seronegative. The sequenced material came from PBMCs. This chain's CDR3 is CASSPSSGSDTQYF. The DNA for the CDR3 is TGTGCCAGCAGCCCATCTAGCGGGAGCGATACGCAGTATTTT.